This T cell receptor (beta chain) was sequenced during a study of blood T cells in healthy people across ages. The trim removed 1 base at V and 5 bases at J, leaving 4 bases unmatched. The CDR3 has 13 residues. Germline loops: CDR1 SQVTM, CDR2 ANQGSEA. A sample-barcoded 5' primer and a J-beta primer mix were used in a second PCR of about 7 to 12 cycles. TCRdb ran MiXCR on the 5' RACE reads and lists one entry per CDR3 protein. The sample lists about 570,000 distinct CDR3 sequences, 27% occurring once. The same data also contributed to another study, on T cells of mothers and their children. From that second work: Barcodes for each sample and 2-4 random nucleotides were added by the M1S primer used in the second PCR.

The source is a boy under 10 years old in good health. Sequences were obtained from blood. The chain is built from TRBV29-1 and TRBJ2-7; TRBD1 agrees at 8 bases. The CDR3 DNA reads as TGCAGCGTTGAAGTAGCAGGGGGCCACGAGCAGTACTTC. Its translation: CSVEVAGGHEQYF.